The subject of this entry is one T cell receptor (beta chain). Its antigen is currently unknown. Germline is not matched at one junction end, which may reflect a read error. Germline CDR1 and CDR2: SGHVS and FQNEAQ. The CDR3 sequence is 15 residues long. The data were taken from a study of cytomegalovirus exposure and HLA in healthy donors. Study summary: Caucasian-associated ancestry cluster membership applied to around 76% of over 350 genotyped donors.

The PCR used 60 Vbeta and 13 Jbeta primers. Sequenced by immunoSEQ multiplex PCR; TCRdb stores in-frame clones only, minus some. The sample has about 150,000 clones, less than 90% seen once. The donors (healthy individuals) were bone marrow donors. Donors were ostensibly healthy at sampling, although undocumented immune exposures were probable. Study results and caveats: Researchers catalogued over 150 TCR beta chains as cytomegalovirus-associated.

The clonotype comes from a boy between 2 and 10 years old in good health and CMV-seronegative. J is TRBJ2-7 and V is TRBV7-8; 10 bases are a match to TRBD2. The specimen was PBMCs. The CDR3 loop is CASRLAGGNAYEQYF. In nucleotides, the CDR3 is TGTGCCAGCAGATTAGCGGGGGGAAATGCCTACGAGCAGTACTTC.